Described below is a single T cell receptor (beta chain) sequence and its context. Its antigen is undetermined. Data came from immunoSEQ multiplex PCR; TCRdb stores just in-frame clones and leaves some out. The sample consists of under 35,000 clones, over 60% of them appearing once. The sample belongs to a study of T cell clonotyping in hematopoietic cell transplantation. Study overall: Cytoreduction preceded collection of pretransplant recipient samples.

Germline CDR1 is MDHEN and CDR2 is SYDVKM. The trim removed 8 bases at V and 2 bases at J, leaving 6 bases unmatched. The CDR3 has 15 residues. Documented time point: recipient sample about 28 days before transplant, after cytoreduction. Study-level points and caveats: Pathologically expanded recipient clonotypes increased progressively from day 30 to day 180 as diversity fell. At the given depth, recipient repertoires were over 95% de novo clonotypes. No sorting was done, leaving CD4 and CD8 contributions mixed.

The specimen comprised peripheral blood mononuclear cells, sampled before stem cell transplant. The source is a man aged 45-65 years with myelodysplastic syndrome. Some clones in this sample may be carry-over from other donors' samples. This chain connects TRBV28 to TRBJ2-6, with 7 bases that match TRBD1. CDR3 residues: CASGSQGAGANVLTF. The CDR3 nucleotides read TGTGCCAGCGGTTCCCAGGGGGCTGGGGCCAACGTCCTGACTTTC. Full variable domain (missing parts from reference TRBV28 and TRBJ2-6): DVKVTQSSRYLVKRTGEKVFLECVQDMDHENMFWYRQDPGLGLRLIYFSYDVKMKEKGDIPEGYSVSREKKERFSLILESASTNQTSMYLCASGSQGAGANVLTFGAGSRLTVL.